Shown below are 26 T cell receptor beta chains from a single sample sequenced in a study of OX40 agonist ivuxolimab in advanced cancers. Clones were sequenced by immunoSEQ multiplex PCR, and TCRdb holds only the in-frame ones, with some missing. The data contain 100,000 or so clones, approximately 80% of them singletons. Sequenced here: CD4+ or CD8+ T cells sorted from blood, sampled in a trial of the OX40 agonist ivuxolimab. The receptors come from an adult with an advanced solid tumor such as melanoma, head and neck, liver or kidney cancer.

The chain recombines TRBV6-6 with TRBJ2-7, with D hard to call. Germline CDR1 reads MNHNY; CDR2 reads SVGAGI (reference sequence). The CDR3 contains 14 residues. The ends were cut back, 6 bases at V and 7 bases at J, with 19 bases in the middle. CDR3 coding DNA: TGTGCCAGCAGCCACGGAAGGATTCAAGGGGAGCAGTACTTC. Translating gives CASSHGRIQGEQYF.

V gene TRBV11-2 combines with J gene TRBJ2-2, with D perhaps matching TRBD2 (5 bases). The V end lost 5 bases, the J end lost 1 base, and 11 bases lay between the germline ends. Germline CDR1 SGHAT, CDR2 FQNNGV. The CDR3 loop spans 15 amino acids. CDR3 in DNA: TGTGCCAGCAGCCCCCGGACTTTGAACACCGGGGAGCTGTTTTTT. It encodes CASSPRTLNTGELFF.

This chain links TRBV29-1 with TRBJ1-1; D not resolved. The CDR3 is made up of 12 amino acids. V was clipped by 6 bases and J by 0 bases, with 8 bases between them. CDR1 SQVTM and CDR2 ANQGSEA come from the germline V gene. The CDR3 bases are TGCAGCGTCAAAACAGTGAACACTGAAGCTTTCTTT. Its translation is CSVKTVNTEAFF.

The rearrangement links TRBV5-1 to TRBJ2-7; 10 bases align to TRBD2. The ends lost 5 bases at V and 0 bases at J; junction bases unmatched: 8. This CDR3 is built from 16 residues. Looked up from germline, CDR1 is SGHRS and CDR2 is YFSETQ. Here the CDR3 DNA reads TGCGCCAGCAGAGACGTACTAGCGGGAAGCTCCTACGAGCAGTACTTC. Encoded protein: CASRDVLAGSSYEQYF.

The chain is built from TRBV4-1 and TRBJ2-5; 10 bases align to TRBD2. Trimming at V came to 4 bases and at J to 5 bases, leaving 7 bases not matched to a gene. The CDR3 extends over 15 amino acids. Germline V gives CDR1 MGHRA, CDR2 YSYEKL. The CDR3 region is CASSRSTSGPETQYF. CDR3 nucleotides: TGCGCCAGCAGCCGCTCGACTAGCGGGCCTGAGACCCAGTACTTC.

This chain joins TRBV5-1 and TRBJ1-6; D call uncertain. There are 14 residues in the CDR3. Trimming stripped 4 bases from V and 6 bases from J, with 11 bases between. From germline, CDR1 is SGHRS and CDR2 YFSETQ. The CDR3 DNA sequence: TGCGCCAGCAGCCGGGAAGAGGGTAATTCACCCCTCCACTTT. This gives the protein CASSREEGNSPLHF.

The chain employs TRBV10-3 and TRBJ2-7; D might be TRBD1 or TRBD2, each matching 5 bases. Deletions cut 10 bases from V and 6 bases from J, with 16 bases between. Germline CDR1 is ENHRY and CDR2 is SYGVKD. This CDR3 has 12 amino acids. The chain's CDR3 is CATGAQAREQYF. CDR3 nucleotides: TGTGCCACCGGGGCCCAAGCTCGCGAGCAGTACTTC.

This clone was counted between two and nine times. The genes are TRBV5-8 and TRBJ1-5; D is ambiguous. This CDR3 has 12 residues. Germline CDR1 and CDR2: SGHTS and YDEGEE. With 1 base removed from V and 7 bases from J, the gap between germline ends came to 6 bases. CDR3 sequence: CASSLLGQPQHF. CDR3 nucleotides: TGTGCCAGCAGCTTGTTAGGACAGCCCCAGCATTTT.

The rearrangement joins TRBV27 to TRBJ1-2; D is possibly TRBD1 (5 bases). This CDR3 comprises 13 residues. V was pared by 2 bases and J by 7 bases, with 11 bases between. Looked up from germline, CDR1 is MNHEY and CDR2 is SMNVEV (reference sequence). In DNA, the CDR3 is TGTGCCAGCAGTTTACAAGGGGCTGGTGGCTACACCTTC. Translation: CASSLQGAGGYTF.

DNA for the CDR3: TGTGCCAGCAGTTTAGGGACTCGGGGGGGAGAGACCCAGTACTTC. It specifies CASSLGTRGGETQYF. The rearrangement uses TRBV27 and TRBJ2-5; 8 nucleotides match TRBD2. Trimming cost V 2 bases and J 4 bases; bases outside gene matches: 6. The CDR3 contains 15 residues. Germline loops: CDR1 MNHEY, CDR2 SMNVEV (reference sequence).

The chain links TRBV5-1 to TRBJ2-4, with D perhaps matching TRBD1 (6 bases). V lost 0 bases and J lost 0, with 19 bases in between. The CDR3 spans 19 residues. Germline lookup yields CDR1 SGHRS and CDR2 YFSETQ. DNA for the CDR3: TGCGCCAGCAGCTTGGTGGGGGCGCCGTATAAGTTAGCCAAAAACATTCAGTACTTC. Protein product: CASSLVGAPYKLAKNIQYF. Complete variable domain (other parts from reference TRBV5-1 and TRBJ2-4): KAGVTQTPRYLIKTRGQQVTLSCSPISGHRSVSWYQQTPGQGLQFLFEYFSETQRNKGNFPGRFSGRQFSNSRSEMNVSTLELGDSALYLCASSLVGAPYKLAKNIQYFGAGTRLSVL.

The J gene is TRBJ2-7, the V gene TRBV19; 9 bases map to TRBD1. V lost 3 bases and J lost 7; bases outside the gene matches: 7. This CDR3 spans 14 amino acids. Germline assignment: CDR1 LNHDA and CDR2 SQIVND (reference sequence). CDR3 DNA: TGTGCCAGTAGTATCAGACAGGGGGAGGGGGAGCAGTACTTC. Amino acid sequence: CASSIRQGEGEQYF.

The genes are TRBV25-1 and TRBJ2-5; 12 nucleotides match TRBD2. Germline V gene sequence: CDR1 MGHDK, CDR2 SYGVNS. V lost 4 bases, J lost 5 bases, and 8 bases stayed unmatched. There are 16 residues in the CDR3. CDR3 region: CASSVSGLAGRETQYF. The CDR3 DNA reads as TGTGCCAGCAGTGTTTCGGGACTAGCGGGCCGGGAGACCCAGTACTTC.

The chain links TRBV30 to TRBJ2-7; D unclear. This CDR3 region has 15 residues. V was clipped by 2 bases and J by 0 bases, with 14 bases between them. Germline V gives CDR1 GTSNPN, CDR2 SVGIG (reference sequence). In nucleotides, the CDR3 is TGTGCCTGGAGTAACCCCTCAAAGAGCTCCTACGAGCAGTACTTC. Translated, it gives CAWSNPSKSSYEQYF.

This chain joins TRBV2 and TRBJ2-3, with D possibly matching TRBD1 (6 bases). The V gene lost 2 bases and the J gene lost 6 bases, with 9 bases spanning the gap. The CDR3 spans 13 residues. Germline CDR1 and CDR2: SNHLY and FYNNEI. CDR3 coding DNA: TGTGCCAGCAGTGAACAGGGGATGGATACGCAGTATTTT. This translates into CASSEQGMDTQYF.

The genes are TRBV27 and TRBJ2-3; D might be TRBD1 (6 bases). The CDR3 runs to 13 residues. V dropped 2 bases and J dropped 5 bases, with 8 bases sitting between them. Germline CDR1 is MNHEY and CDR2 is SMNVEV (reference sequence). As DNA, the CDR3 is TGTGCCAGCAGTTTAGCCAGGGGAGATACGCAGTATTTT. Its protein product is CASSLARGDTQYF.

The chain links TRBV7-2 to TRBJ2-5; 7 bases match TRBD1. Germline CDR1 SGHTA, CDR2 FQGNSA. CDR3 size: 14 residues. Trimming cost V 3 bases and J 4 bases; bases outside gene matches: 5. CDR3 nucleotides: TGTGCCAGCAGCTTGTACAGGGGTCCAGAGACCCAGTACTTC. It encodes CASSLYRGPETQYF.

The chain couples TRBV6-5 to TRBJ2-5; D is undetermined. The CDR3 extends over 14 amino acids. Trimming removed 0 bases from V and 2 bases from J, with 7 bases in between. The V gene's germline CDR1 is MNHEY and CDR2 SVGAGI. Here the CDR3 DNA reads TGTGCCAGCAGTTACTCGCGGCTGCAAGAGACCCAGTACTTC. This sequence encodes CASSYSRLQETQYF.

V usage is TRBV30 and J usage is TRBJ2-3; D is undetermined. The CDR3 has 14 residues. Trimming shortened V by 2 bases and J by 0 bases, and 9 bases separated the two germline ends. Germline assignment: CDR1 GTSNPN and CDR2 SVGIG (reference sequence). CDR3 sequence: CAWSRARSTDTQYF. CDR3 nucleotide sequence: TGTGCCTGGAGTAGGGCACGAAGCACAGATACGCAGTATTTT.

This chain uses TRBV7-3 with TRBJ2-3; D is uncertain. The CDR3 contains 14 residues. Trimming shortened V by 2 bases and J by 4 bases, and 10 bases separated the two germline ends. Germline CDR1 SGHTA, CDR2 FQGTGA. CDR3 residues: CASSLRGSADTQYF. The CDR3 nucleotides read TGTGCCAGCAGCTTACGAGGTTCGGCAGATACGCAGTATTTT.

The chain links TRBV2 to TRBJ2-1; 11 bases fit TRBD2. V lost 8 bases, J lost 14 bases, and 11 bases stayed unmatched. The CDR3 covers 13 residues. The germline V gene encodes CDR1 SNHLY and CDR2 FYNNEI. The CDR3 DNA sequence: TGTGCCAGCGTAGCGGGAGGGCTGGTGTCGAAGTTCTTC. This gives the protein CASVAGGLVSKFF.

The CDR3 is CASSPGTGSYNEQFF. The CDR3 bases are TGTGCCAGCAGTCCCGGGACAGGGTCCTACAATGAGCAGTTCTTC. The chain couples TRBV6-6 to TRBJ2-1, with 9 positions matching TRBD1. V lost 5 bases and J lost 1; bases outside the gene matches: 3. The CDR3 has 15 residues. The germline gives CDR1 MNHNY, CDR2 SVGAGI (reference sequence).

The V gene is TRBV6-5, the J gene TRBJ2-2; D remains ambiguous. The length of the CDR3 is 11 residues. Trimming shortened V by 10 bases and J by 5 bases, and 8 bases separated the two germline ends. The germline gives CDR1 MNHEY, CDR2 SVGAGI. The CDR3 sequence: CATHETGELFF. CDR3 bases: TGTGCCACCCATGAGACCGGGGAGCTGTTTTTT.

The J gene is TRBJ2-7, the V gene TRBV4-3; 10 nucleotides line up with TRBD1. V trimming: 2 bases; J trimming: 5 bases; junction bases outside the gene matches: 9. The CDR3 extends over 16 amino acids. CDR1 and CDR2 from the germline V gene are LGHNA and YSLEER. CDR3 nucleotides: TGCGCCAGCAGCCAATCGACGGGACAGGGGTCCCACGAGCAGTACTTC. It yields the protein CASSQSTGQGSHEQYF.

This chain joins TRBV6-5 and TRBJ2-4; 9 bases match TRBD1. Trimming removed 0 bases from V and 2 bases from J; junction bases left unmatched: 2. CDR1 MNHEY and CDR2 SVGAGI come from the germline V gene. The length of the CDR3 is 16 residues. The CDR3 is CASSYSGTGTKNIQYF. As DNA, the CDR3 is TGTGCCAGCAGTTACTCCGGGACAGGGACCAAAAACATTCAGTACTTC.

The rearrangement joins TRBV4-2 to TRBJ2-2; D perhaps matches TRBD2 (5 bases). Germline V lookup: CDR1 LGHNA, CDR2 YNFKEQ. The CDR3 has 15 residues. V lost 0 bases to trimming and J lost 6 bases, with 11 bases between them. CDR3 in amino acids: CASSQDRTAAGELFF. DNA for the CDR3: TGTGCCAGCAGCCAAGATAGGACTGCAGCCGGGGAGCTGTTTTTT.